The present T cell receptor (beta chain) was sequenced within a study of blood T cell repertoires in COVID-19. Turning to the study itself: There were acute and convalescent COVID-19 samples, and they came from the United States, Italy and Spain. Sources were T cells, B-cell-depleted T cells, or PBMCs; the material itself was cDNA or gDNA.

Between the trimmed V and J ends, which lost 7 bases and 5 bases, there was a span of 5 bases. In germline, CDR1 is SQVTM, CDR2 ANQGSEA. The CDR3 has 10 amino acids. Assignments of participants to cohorts depended upon their own reported clinical history. Exposed study participants had met a COVID-19 case within 2 weeks before entry. Produced via immunoSEQ multiplex PCR; TCRdb's table is partial and in-frame only. The data hold about 310,000 clones, with 85% observed a single time. The chain employs TRBV29-1 and TRBJ2-2; D is unresolved. The origin of this receptor is a woman in her twenties or thirties who had been exposed to COVID-19. The specimen sequenced was PBMCs or T cells enriched from blood (not recorded which). In nucleotides, the CDR3 is TGCAGCGCCTTTACCGGGGAGCTGTTTTTT. Translation gives CSAFTGELFF.